This T cell receptor (beta chain) stems from a study of T cell responses to AZD1222 COVID-19 vaccine. Produced via immunoSEQ multiplex PCR; TCRdb's table is partial and in-frame only. The repertoire has some 150,000 clones, 90% to 95% of them found once; the top ten carry about 1.9%. CDR3 length: 13 amino acids. CDR1 and CDR2 from the germline V gene are SGHVS and FQNEAQ. Trimming removed 3 bases at V and 8 bases at J, with 11 bases between. This material consisted of peripheral blood, taken on day 0 of AZD1222 vaccination. V is TRBV7-8 and J is TRBJ2-1; D gene unclear. The TCR comes from an adult in good health. CDR3 protein: CASSFTYWDEQFF. CDR3 coding DNA: TGTGCCAGCAGCTTTACCTATTGGGATGAGCAGTTCTTC. The full variable domain, completed using reference TRBV7-8 and TRBJ2-1, is GAGVSQSPRYKVAKRGQDVALRCDPISGHVSLFWYQQALGQGPEFLTYFQNEAQLDKSGLPSDRFFAERPEGSVSTLKIQRTQQEDSAVYLCASSFTYWDEQFFGPGTRLTVL.